This T cell receptor (beta chain) was sequenced in a study of OX40 agonist ivuxolimab in advanced cancers. Study-level background: Ivuxolimab, which targeted the costimulatory receptor OX40 (CD134), was an agonistic, fully human IgG2 monoclonal antibody. Intravenous ivuxolimab was administered to patients every 2 weeks at six dose levels: 0.01, 0.1, 0.3, 1.5, 3 and 10 mg/kg. Of the roughly 52 patients in dose escalation, about 19 had hepatocellular carcinoma, some 15 had melanoma, 9 had renal cell carcinoma and 9 had head and neck cancer. A male proportion of roughly 80% and a mean age of 60 years, ranging from 23 to 79, were recorded for the dose-escalation cohort. Prior anti-PD-1, anti-PD-L1 or anti-CTLA-4 therapy was permitted, and approximately 42% of dose-escalation patients had received checkpoint inhibitors. Three dose-escalation patients achieved partial responses, one with hepatocellular carcinoma and two with cutaneous melanoma. The purpose of peripheral TCRbeta sequencing was to test whether ivuxolimab changed TCR sequence diversity and led to clonal T-cell expansion. The paper covers the monotherapy dose-escalation part of the phase I ivuxolimab trial, which included N ≈ 57 patients. Paper-wide results and their limitations: Antigen specificity was not determined for the clonally expanded peripheral T cells. Partial responders in the 0.1-3.0 mg/kg groups had among the lowest normalized peripheral clonal expansion, especially among CD8+ T cells. After ivuxolimab, CD8+ T cells had more expanded clones than CD4+ T cells on average. Clonal expansion of both CD4+ and CD8+ blood T cells was observed from baseline to week 6 at doses 0.1 to 3.0 mg/kg. Low levels of normalized T-cell clonal expansion were also seen in some nonresponding patients.

The trial excluded patients who had a history of autoimmune disease or were on systemic immunosuppression. Peripheral blood for TCR sequencing was collected from all dose cohorts at baseline, on cycle 4 day 1, and on cycle 7 day 1. The samples were drawn from a first-in-human, open-label, multicenter phase I dose-escalation trial of ivuxolimab. Adults with locally advanced or metastatic melanoma, renal cell, hepatocellular, or head and neck squamous cell carcinoma were enrolled in the trial. Before TCR sequencing, CD4+ and CD8+ T cells were separately sorted from peripheral blood. Genomic DNA was extracted from sorted cells for sequencing of the TCRbeta CDR3 region. TCRbeta CDR3 regions were sequenced using the immunoSEQ Assay. As stored in TCRdb, this immuneACCESS dataset retains in-frame rearrangements with V and J assigned. A fraction of the clones does not appear; measured against another copy, unresolved V genes explain less than half of the discrepancy, and the remainder lacks a known reason. The sample table lists about 17,000 clones, around 80% of them with a count of one. Together, the top ten hold more than 2% of the sample.

Points on this clone: The target of this receptor is not known. Base qualities are not provided; no much larger clone lies one nucleotide away.

From its cysteine to its phenylalanine, the CDR3 spans 11 amino acids. Only the CDR3 DNA is retained, 33 bases long and in frame from the first base. V lost 6 bases and J lost 5 bases; the stretch between them is 4 bases long. Looking up the germline V gene yields CDR1 MNHNS and CDR2 SASEGT. The receptor's source is an adult with an advanced solid tumor such as melanoma, head and neck, liver or kidney cancer. The sequencing used CD4+ or CD8+ T cells sorted from blood, collected in a trial of the OX40 agonist ivuxolimab. The V and J genes are TRBV6-1 and TRBJ2-2; no D gene call is confident. At the DNA level, the sequence is TGTGCCAGCAGGCTTACCGGGGAGCTGTTTTTT. This is translated as CASRLTGELFF.